This paragraph covers one TCR beta chain sequence. What it binds is not known. The sample comes from a study of response to subunit inactivated influenza vaccine. Findings and caveats of the study: Authors suggested seasonal influenza vaccinations each recruit few new T cells.

MiXCR, run by TCRdb on the RT-PCR reads, gives a single entry per CDR3 protein. The data show roughly 790,000 distinct CDR3 sequences, approximately 22% seen once. Germline V gives CDR1 SGHRS, CDR2 YFSETQ. This CDR3 comprises 15 residues. V dropped 4 bases and J dropped 6 bases, with 16 bases sitting between them. The input for sequencing was PBMCs from blood, taken 4 to 6 days after vaccination. This sequence was found in a man in his fifties or sixties who received an inactivated influenza vaccine. The rearrangement uses TRBV5-1 and TRBJ2-2; D may be TRBD1 (8 bases). CDR3 in amino acids: CASSHGQGGAGELFF. The CDR3 bases are TGCGCCAGCAGCCATGGACAGGGAGGGGCCGGGGAGCTGTTTTTT.